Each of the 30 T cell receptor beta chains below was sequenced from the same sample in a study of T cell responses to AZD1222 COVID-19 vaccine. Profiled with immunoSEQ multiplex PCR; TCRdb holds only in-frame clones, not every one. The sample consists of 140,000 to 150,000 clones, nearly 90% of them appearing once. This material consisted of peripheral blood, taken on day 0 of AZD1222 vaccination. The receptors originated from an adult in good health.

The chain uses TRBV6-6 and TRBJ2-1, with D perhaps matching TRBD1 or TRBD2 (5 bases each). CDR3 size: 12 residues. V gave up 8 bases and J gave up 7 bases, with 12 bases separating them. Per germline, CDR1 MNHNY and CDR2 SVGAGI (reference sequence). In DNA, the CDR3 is TGTGCCAGCGGCCAATGGGGGAATGAGCAGTTCTTC. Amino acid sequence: CASGQWGNEQFF.

The CDR3 spells CASSNSRGGEKLFF. CDR3 coding DNA: TGCGCCAGCAGTAACAGCAGGGGTGGCGAAAAACTGTTTTTT. This chain joins TRBV4-3 and TRBJ1-4, with a possible D match to TRBD1 (6 bases). The CDR3 sequence is 14 residues long. Trimming pared 6 bases from V and 8 bases from J, leaving 16 bases between. Germline V gives CDR1 LGHNA, CDR2 YSLEER.

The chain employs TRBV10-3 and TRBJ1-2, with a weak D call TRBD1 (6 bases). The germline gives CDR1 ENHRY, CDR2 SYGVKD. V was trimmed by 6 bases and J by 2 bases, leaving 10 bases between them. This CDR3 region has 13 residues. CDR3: CAISSGVNYGYTF. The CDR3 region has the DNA TGTGCCATCAGCTCAGGGGTAAACTATGGCTACACCTTC.

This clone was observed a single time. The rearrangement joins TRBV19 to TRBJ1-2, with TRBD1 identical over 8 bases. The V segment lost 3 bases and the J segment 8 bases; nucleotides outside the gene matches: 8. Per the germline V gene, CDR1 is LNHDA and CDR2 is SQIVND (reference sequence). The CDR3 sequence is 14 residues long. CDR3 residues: CASSISGGTGGYTF. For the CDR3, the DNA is TGTGCCAGTAGTATTTCGGGCGGGACAGGCGGCTACACCTTC.

The CDR3 region has the DNA TGTGCCAGCAGCTATCGGGACAGGGGGAGTTCTGGAAACACCATATATTTT. Its translation is CASSYRDRGSSGNTIYF. The V call is TRBV5-4, the J call TRBJ1-3, with TRBD1 matching over 11 bases. CDR1 and CDR2 (germline): SGHNT, YYREEE (reference sequence). The CDR3 is made up of 17 amino acids. V lost 3 bases, J lost 1 base, and 6 bases stayed unmatched.

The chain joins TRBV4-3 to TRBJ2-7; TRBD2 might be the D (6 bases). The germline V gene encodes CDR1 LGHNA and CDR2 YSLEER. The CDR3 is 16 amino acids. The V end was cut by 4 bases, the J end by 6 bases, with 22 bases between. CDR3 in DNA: TGCGCCAGCAGCCCCAGCCGGAGGGGAGTTCCCTGCGAGCAGTACTTC. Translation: CASSPSRRGVPCEQYF.

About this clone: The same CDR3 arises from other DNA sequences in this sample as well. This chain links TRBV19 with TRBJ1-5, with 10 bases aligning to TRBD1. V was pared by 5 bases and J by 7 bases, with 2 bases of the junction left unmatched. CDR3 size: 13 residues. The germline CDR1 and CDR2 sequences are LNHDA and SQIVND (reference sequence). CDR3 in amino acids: CASSGTGAQPQHF. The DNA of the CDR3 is TGTGCCAGTAGTGGGACAGGGGCCCAGCCCCAGCATTTT.

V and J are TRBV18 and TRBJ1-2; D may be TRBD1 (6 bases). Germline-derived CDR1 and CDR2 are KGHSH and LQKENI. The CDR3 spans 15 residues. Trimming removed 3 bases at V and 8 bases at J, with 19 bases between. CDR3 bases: TGTGCCAGCTCACCCCAGTCGGGGGCCATAGAGGGCTACACCTTC. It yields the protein CASSPQSGAIEGYTF.

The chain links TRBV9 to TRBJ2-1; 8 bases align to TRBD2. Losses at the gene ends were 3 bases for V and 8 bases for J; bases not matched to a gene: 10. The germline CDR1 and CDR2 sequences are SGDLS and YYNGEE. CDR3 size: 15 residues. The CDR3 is CASSEGGTRSDEQFF. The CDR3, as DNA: TGTGCCAGCAGCGAGGGAGGGACTAGGTCGGATGAGCAGTTCTTC.

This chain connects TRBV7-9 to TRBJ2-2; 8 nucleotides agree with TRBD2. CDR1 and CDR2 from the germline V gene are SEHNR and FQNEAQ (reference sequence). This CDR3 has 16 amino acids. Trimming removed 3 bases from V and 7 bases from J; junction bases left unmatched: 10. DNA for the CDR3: TGTGCCAGCAGCTTCTTGGAGCGGGAGAGAGGCGGGGAGCTGTTTTTT. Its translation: CASSFLERERGGELFF. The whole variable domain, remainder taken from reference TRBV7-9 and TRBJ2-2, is DTGVSQNPRHKITKRGQNVTFRCDPISEHNRLYWYRQTLGQGPEFLTYFQNEAQLEKSRLLSDRFSAERPKGSFSTLEIQRTEQGDSAMYLCASSFLERERGGELFFGEGSRLTVL.

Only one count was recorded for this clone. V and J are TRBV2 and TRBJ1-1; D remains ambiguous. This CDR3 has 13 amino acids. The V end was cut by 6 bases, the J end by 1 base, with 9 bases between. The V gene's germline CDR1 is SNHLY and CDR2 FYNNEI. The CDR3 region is CASSPSPNTEAFF. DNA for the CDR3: TGTGCCAGCAGCCCCTCCCCGAACACTGAAGCTTTCTTT.

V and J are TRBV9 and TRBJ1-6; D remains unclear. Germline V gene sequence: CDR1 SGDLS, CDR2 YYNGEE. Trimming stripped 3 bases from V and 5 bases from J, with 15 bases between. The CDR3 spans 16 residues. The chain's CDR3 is CASSGRGGEDNSPLHF. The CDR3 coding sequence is TGTGCCAGCAGCGGTCGTGGAGGCGAGGATAATTCACCCCTCCACTTT. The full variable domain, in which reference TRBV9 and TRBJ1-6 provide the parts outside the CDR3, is DSGVTQTPKHLITATGQRVTLRCSPRSGDLSVYWYQQSLDQGLQFLIQYYNGEERAKGNILERFSAQQFPDLHSELNLSSLELGDSALYFCASSGRGGEDNSPLHFGNGTRLTVT.

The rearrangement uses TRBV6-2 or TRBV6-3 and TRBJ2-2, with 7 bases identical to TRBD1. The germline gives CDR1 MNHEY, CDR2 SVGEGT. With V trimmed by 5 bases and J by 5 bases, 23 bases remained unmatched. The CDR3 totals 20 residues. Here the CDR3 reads CASSPRDSQQGARRTGELFF. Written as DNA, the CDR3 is TGTGCCAGCAGTCCCCGGGACAGTCAACAAGGGGCTAGACGTACCGGGGAGCTGTTTTTT.

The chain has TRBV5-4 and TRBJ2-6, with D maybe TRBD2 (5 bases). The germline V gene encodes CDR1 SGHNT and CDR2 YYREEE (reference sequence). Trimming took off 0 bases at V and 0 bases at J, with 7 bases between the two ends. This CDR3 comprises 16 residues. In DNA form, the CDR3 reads TGTGCCAGCAGCTTGGGTGGGAGCTCTGGGGCCAACGTCCTGACTTTC. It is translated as CASSLGGSSGANVLTF.

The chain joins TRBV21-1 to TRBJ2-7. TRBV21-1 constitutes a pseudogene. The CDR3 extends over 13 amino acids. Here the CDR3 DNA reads TGTGCCAGCAGCAAAAGTCCGGATTACGAGCAGTACTTC. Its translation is CASSKSPDYEQYF.

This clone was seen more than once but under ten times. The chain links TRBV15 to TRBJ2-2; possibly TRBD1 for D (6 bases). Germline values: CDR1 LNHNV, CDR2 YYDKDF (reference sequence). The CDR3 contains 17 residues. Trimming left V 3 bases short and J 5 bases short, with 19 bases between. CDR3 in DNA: TGTGCCACCAGCAGGACGGTGGGGGCATACGGGACCGGGGAGCTGTTTTTT. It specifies CATSRTVGAYGTGELFF.

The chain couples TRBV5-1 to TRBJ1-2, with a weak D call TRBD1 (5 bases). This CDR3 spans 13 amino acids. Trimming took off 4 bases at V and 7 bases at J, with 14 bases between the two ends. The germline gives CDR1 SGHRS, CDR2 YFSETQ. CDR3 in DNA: TGCGCCAGCAGCCCCGGGACCCTCCTTGGCTACACCTTC. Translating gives CASSPGTLLGYTF.

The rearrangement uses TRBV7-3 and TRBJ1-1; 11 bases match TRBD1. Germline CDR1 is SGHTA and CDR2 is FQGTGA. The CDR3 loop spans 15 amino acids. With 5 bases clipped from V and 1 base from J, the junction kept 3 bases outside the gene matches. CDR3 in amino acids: CASSTGTGGNTEAFF. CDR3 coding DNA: TGTGCCAGCAGCACCGGGACAGGGGGGAACACTGAAGCTTTCTTT. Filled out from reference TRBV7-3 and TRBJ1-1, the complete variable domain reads GAGVSQTPSNKVTEKGKYVELRCDPISGHTALYWYRQSLGQGPEFLIYFQGTGAADDSGLPNDRFFAVRPEGSVSTLKIQRTERGDSAVYLCASSTGTGGNTEAFFGQGTRLTVV.

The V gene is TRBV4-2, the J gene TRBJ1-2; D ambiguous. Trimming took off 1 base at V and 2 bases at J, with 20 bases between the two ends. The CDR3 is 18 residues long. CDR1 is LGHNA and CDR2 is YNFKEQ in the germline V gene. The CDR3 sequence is CASSQVMNHQERNYGYTF. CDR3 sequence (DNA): TGTGCCAGCAGCCAAGTTATGAATCACCAGGAAAGAAACTATGGCTACACCTTC.

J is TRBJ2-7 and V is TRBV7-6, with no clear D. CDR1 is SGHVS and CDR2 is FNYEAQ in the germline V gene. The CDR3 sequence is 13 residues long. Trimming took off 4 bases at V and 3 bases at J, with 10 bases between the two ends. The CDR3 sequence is CASSSQENYEQYF. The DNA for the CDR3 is TGTGCCAGCAGCTCCCAGGAGAACTACGAGCAGTACTTC. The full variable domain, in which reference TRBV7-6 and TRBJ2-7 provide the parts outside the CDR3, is GAGVSQSPRYKVTKRGQDVALRCDPISGHVSLYWYRQALGQGPEFLTYFNYEAQQDKSGLPNDRFSAERPEGSISTLTIQRTEQRDSAMYRCASSSQENYEQYFGPGTRLTVT.

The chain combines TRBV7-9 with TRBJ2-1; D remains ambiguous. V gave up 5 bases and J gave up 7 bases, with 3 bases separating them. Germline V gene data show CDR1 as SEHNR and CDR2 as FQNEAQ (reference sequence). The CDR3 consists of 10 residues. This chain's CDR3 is CASSRNEQFF. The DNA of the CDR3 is TGTGCCAGCAGCCGGAATGAGCAGTTCTTC.

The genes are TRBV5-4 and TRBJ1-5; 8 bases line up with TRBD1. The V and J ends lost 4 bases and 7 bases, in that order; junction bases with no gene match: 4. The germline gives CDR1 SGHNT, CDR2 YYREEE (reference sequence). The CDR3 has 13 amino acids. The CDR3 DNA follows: TGTGCCAGCAGCACACAGGGGGACCAGCCCCAGCATTTT. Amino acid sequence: CASSTQGDQPQHF.

This CDR3 reads CASSLSEYRGGTGELFF. The CDR3, as DNA: TGTGCCAGCAGTTTATCCGAGTACAGGGGGGGCACCGGGGAGCTGTTTTTT. The chain links TRBV27 to TRBJ2-2, with D maybe TRBD1 (8 bases). Between the trimmed V and J ends, which lost 0 bases and 4 bases, there was a span of 15 bases. Germline V gene data show CDR1 as MNHEY and CDR2 as SMNVEV (reference sequence). The CDR3 is 17 residues long.

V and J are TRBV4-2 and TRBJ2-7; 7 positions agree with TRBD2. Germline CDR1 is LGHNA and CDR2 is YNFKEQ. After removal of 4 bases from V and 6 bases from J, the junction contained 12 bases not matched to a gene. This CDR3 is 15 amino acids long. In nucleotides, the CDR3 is TGTGCCAGCAGCCGGGATCCGGGGGAGGGTAGCGAGCAGTACTTC. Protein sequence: CASSRDPGEGSEQYF.

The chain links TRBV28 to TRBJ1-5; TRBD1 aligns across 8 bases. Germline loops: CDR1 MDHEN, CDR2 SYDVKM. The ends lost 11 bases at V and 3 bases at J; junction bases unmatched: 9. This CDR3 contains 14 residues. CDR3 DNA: TGTGCCTGCCGGGACAGGAGATTCAATCAGCCCCAGCATTTT. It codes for CACRDRRFNQPQHF.

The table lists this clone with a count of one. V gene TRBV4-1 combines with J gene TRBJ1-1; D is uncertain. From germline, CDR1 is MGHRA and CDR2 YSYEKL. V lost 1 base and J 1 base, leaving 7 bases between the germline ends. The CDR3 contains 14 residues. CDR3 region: CASSQGLPNTEAFF. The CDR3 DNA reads TGCGCCAGCAGCCAAGGACTGCCGAACACTGAAGCTTTCTTT.

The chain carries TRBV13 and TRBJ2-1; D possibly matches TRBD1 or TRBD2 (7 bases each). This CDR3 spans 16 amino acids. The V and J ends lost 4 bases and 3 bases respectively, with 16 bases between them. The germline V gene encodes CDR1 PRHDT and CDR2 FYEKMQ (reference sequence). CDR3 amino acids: CASSSTTGEGYNEQFF. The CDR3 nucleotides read TGTGCCAGCAGCTCTACTACAGGGGAGGGCTACAATGAGCAGTTCTTC. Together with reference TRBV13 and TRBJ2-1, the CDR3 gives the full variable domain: AAGVIQSPRHLIKEKRETATLKCYPIPRHDTVYWYQQGPGQDPQFLISFYEKMQSDKGSIPDRFSAQQFSDYHSELNMSSLELGDSALYFCASSSTTGEGYNEQFFGPGTRLTVL.

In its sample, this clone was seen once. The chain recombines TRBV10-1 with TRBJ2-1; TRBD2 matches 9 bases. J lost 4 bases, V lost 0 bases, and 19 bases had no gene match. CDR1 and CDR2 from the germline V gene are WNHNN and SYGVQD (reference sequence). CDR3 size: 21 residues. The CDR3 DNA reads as TGCGCCAGCAGTGAGTCAGGAACAAGCGGGAGGTCCCGCTCACTATACAATGAGCAGTTCTTC. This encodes CASSESGTSGRSRSLYNEQFF.

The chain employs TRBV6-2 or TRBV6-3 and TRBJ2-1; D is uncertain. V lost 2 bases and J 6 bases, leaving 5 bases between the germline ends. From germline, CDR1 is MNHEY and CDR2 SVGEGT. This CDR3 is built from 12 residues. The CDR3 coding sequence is TGTGCCAGCAGTTACCCCGTCAATGAGCAGTTCTTC. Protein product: CASSYPVNEQFF.

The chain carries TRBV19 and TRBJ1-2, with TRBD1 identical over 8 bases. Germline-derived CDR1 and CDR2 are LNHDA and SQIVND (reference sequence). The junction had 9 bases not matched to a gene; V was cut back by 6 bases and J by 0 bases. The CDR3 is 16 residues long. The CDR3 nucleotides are TGTGCCAGTAGGCCATCACGACAGGGGACTAACTATGGCTACACCTTC. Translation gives CASRPSRQGTNYGYTF. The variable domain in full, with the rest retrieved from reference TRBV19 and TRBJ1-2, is DGGITQSPKYLFRKEGQNVTLSCEQNLNHDAMYWYRQDPGQGLRLIYYSQIVNDFQKGDIAEGYSVSREKKESFPLTVTSAQKNPTAFYLCASRPSRQGTNYGYTFGSGTRLTVV.